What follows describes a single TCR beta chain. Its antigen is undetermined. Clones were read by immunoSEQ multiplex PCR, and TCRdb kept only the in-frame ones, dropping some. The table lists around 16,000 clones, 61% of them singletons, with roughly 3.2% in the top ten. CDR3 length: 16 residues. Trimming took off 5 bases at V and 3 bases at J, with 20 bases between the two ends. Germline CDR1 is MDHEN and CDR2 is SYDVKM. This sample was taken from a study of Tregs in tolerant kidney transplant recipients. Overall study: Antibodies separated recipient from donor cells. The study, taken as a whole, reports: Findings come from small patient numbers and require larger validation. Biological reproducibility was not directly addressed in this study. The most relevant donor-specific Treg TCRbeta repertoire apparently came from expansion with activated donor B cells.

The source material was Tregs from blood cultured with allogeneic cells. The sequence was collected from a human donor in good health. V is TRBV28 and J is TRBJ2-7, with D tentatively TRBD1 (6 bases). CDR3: CASSLGQRRFHYEQYF. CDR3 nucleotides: TGTGCCAGCAGTCTCGGACAGCGAAGGTTCCACTACGAGCAGTACTTC.